The present T cell receptor beta chain was sequenced within a study of molecular identifiers for immune sequencing clone quantification. TCRdb independently ran MiXCR on the PCR reads; one entry per CDR3 protein. The repertoire holds about 640,000 distinct CDR3 sequences, just under 20% seen once, with 0.7% to 1% in the top ten. The CDR3 extends over 15 amino acids. With V trimmed by 4 bases and J by 3 bases, 7 bases remained unmatched. Germline lookup yields CDR1 SGHRS and CDR2 YFSETQ. There are many counts of this clonotype. This TCR was sampled from a human donor in good health. Some libraries in this study had Jurkat cell RNA spiked in. Material: naive CD8+ T cells from blood, with Jurkat cell RNA spiked in. Subset defined: FACS-sorted CD8+CD4-CCR7+CD45RA+ naive T cells. The rearrangement uses TRBV5-1 and TRBJ1-1; the match to TRBD1 covers 9 bases. The CDR3 bases are TGCGCCAGCAGCGCCCCGAGGACAGGGGACACTGAAGCTTTCTTT. Translation gives CASSAPRTGDTEAFF.